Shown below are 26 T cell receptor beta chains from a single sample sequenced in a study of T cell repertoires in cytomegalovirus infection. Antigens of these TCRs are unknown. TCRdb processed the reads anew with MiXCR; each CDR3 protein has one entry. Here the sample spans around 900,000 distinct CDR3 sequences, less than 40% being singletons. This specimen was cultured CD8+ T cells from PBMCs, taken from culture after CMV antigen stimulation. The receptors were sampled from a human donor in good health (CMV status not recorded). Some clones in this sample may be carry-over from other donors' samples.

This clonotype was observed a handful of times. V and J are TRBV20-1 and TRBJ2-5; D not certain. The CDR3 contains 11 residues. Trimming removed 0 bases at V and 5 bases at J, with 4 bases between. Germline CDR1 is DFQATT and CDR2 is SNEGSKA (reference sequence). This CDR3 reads CSARDRETQYF. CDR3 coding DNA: TGCAGTGCTAGAGATAGGGAGACCCAGTACTTC.

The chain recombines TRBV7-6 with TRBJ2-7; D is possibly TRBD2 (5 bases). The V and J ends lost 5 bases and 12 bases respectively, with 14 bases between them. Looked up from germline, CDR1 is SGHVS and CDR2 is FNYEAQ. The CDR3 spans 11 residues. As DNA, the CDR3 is TGTGCCAGCAGCCAAGGACGAGGGCTGTACTTC. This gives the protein CASSQGRGLYF.

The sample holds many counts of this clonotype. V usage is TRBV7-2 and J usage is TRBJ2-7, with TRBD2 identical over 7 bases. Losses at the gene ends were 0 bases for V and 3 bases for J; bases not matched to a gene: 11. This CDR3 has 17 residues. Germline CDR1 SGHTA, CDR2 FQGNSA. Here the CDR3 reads CASSLAAARLAVYEQYF. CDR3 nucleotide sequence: TGTGCCAGCAGCTTAGCCGCTGCGCGGCTAGCGGTCTACGAGCAGTACTTC. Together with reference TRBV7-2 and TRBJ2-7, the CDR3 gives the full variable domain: GAGVSQSPSNKVTEKGKDVELRCDPISGHTALYWYRQSLGQGLEFLIYFQGNSAPDKSGLPSDRFSAERTGGSVSTLTIQRTQQEDSAVYLCASSLAAARLAVYEQYFGPGTRLTVT.

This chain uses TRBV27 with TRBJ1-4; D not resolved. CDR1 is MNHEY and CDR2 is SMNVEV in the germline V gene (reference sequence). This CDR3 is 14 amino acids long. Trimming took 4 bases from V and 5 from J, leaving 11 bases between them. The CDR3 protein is CASSSSRGNEKLFF. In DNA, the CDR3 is TGTGCCAGCAGTTCGAGTCGGGGAAATGAAAAACTGTTTTTT.

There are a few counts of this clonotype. CDR3 DNA sequence: TGTGCCACCACCAGCTCGGCGAACACCGGGGAGCTGTTTTTT. Its translation is CATTSSANTGELFF. This chain connects TRBV24-1 to TRBJ2-2; D gene ambiguous. Trimming took 8 bases from V and 0 from J, leaving 9 bases between them. The V gene's germline CDR1 is KGHDR and CDR2 SFDVKD. CDR3 length: 14 amino acids.

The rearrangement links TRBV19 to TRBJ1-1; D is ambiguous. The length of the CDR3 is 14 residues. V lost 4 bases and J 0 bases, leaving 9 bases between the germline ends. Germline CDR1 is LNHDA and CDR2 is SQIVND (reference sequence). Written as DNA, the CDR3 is TGTGCCAGTAGTACAAATTCAGTGAACACTGAAGCTTTCTTT. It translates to CASSTNSVNTEAFF.

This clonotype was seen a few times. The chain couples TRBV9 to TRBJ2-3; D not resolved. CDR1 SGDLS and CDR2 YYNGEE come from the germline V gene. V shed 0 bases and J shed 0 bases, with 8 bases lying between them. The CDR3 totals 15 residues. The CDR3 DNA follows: TGTGCCAGCAGCGTAGATCGGTTTAGCACAGATACGCAGTATTTT. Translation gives CASSVDRFSTDTQYF.

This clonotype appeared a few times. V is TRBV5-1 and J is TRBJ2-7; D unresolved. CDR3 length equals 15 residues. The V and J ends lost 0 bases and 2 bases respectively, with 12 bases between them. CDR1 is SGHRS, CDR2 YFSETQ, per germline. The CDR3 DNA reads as TGCGCCAGCAGCTTGGCCATCGGCGGAACCTACGAGCAGTACTTC. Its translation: CASSLAIGGTYEQYF.

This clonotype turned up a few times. CDR3 sequence (DNA): TGTGCCAGCAGTGTCCCCGGGACAGGGGTATACAATGAGCAGTTCTTC. It is translated as CASSVPGTGVYNEQFF. This rearrangement joins TRBV6-1 to TRBJ2-1; 10 positions agree with TRBD1. The CDR3 covers 16 residues. The trim removed 4 bases at V and 4 bases at J, leaving 7 bases unmatched. Germline V gene lookup returns CDR1 MNHNS and CDR2 SASEGT.

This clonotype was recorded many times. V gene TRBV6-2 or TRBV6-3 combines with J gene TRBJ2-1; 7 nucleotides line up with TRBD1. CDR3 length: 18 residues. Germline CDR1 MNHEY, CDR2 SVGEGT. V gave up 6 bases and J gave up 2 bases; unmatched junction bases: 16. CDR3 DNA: TGTGCCAGCAGGGCCGTTACTACAGGGGCACCAACCTACAATGAGCAGTTCTTC. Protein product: CASRAVTTGAPTYNEQFF.

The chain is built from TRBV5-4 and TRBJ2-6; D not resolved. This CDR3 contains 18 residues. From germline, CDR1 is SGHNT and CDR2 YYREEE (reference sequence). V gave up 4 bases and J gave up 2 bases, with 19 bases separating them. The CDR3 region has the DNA TGTGCCAGCAGCCCCCGAGGAAGGGAAATGGCTGGGGCCAACGTCCTGACTTTC. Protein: CASSPRGREMAGANVLTF.

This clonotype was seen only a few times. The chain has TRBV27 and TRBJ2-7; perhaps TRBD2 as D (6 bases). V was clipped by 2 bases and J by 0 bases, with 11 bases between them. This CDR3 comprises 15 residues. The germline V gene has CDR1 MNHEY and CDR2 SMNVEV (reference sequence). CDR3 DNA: TGTGCCAGCAGTTTAATCGGGGGTAGCTCCTACGAGCAGTACTTC. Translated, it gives CASSLIGGSSYEQYF.

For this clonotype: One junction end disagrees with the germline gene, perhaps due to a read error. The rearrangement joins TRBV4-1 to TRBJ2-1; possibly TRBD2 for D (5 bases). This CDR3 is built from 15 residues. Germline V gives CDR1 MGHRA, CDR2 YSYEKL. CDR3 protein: CARSQEVLGYNEQFF. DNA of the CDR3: TGCGCCAGGAGCCAAGAGGTACTAGGGTACAATGAGCAGTTCTTC.

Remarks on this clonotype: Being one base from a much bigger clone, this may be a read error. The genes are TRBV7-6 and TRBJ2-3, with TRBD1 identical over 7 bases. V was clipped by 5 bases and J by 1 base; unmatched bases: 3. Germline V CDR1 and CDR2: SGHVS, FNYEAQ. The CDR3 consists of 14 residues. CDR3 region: CASSMGQRTDTQYF. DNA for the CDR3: TGTGCCAGCAGCATGGGACAGCGCACAGATACGCAGTATTTT.

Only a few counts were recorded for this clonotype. The DNA of the CDR3 is TGTGCCAGCAGTTTATCGAGTTCGGCGGCAGATACGCAGTATTTT. Amino acids: CASSLSSSAADTQYF. The rearrangement joins TRBV27 to TRBJ2-3, with D uncertain. The CDR3 has 15 amino acids. Deletions cut 0 bases from V and 4 bases from J, with 11 bases between. Germline CDR1 and CDR2: MNHEY and SMNVEV (reference sequence).

The CDR3: CASSHETTTTEAFF. The CDR3 DNA reads TGTGCCAGCAGCCATGAGACAACCACCACTGAAGCTTTCTTT. The chain is built from TRBV4-2 and TRBJ1-1, with no clear D. The CDR3 contains 14 residues. The V end lost 3 bases, the J end lost 4 bases, and 12 bases lay between the germline ends. Looked up from germline, CDR1 is LGHNA and CDR2 is YNFKEQ.

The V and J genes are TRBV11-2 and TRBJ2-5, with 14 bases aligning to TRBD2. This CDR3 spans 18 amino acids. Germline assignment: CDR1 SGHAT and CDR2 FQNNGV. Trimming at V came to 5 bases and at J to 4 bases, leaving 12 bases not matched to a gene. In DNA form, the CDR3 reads TGTGCCAGCAGCCTGCGACTAGCGGGGGGGATAATAGGAGAGACCCAGTACTTC. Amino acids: CASSLRLAGGIIGETQYF.

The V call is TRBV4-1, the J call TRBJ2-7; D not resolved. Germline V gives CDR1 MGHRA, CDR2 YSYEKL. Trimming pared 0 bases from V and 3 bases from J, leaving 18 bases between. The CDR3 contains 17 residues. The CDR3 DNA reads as TGCGCCAGCAGCCAAGAGTTAGGATACCAGCTTGACTACGAGCAGTACGTC. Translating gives CASSQELGYQLDYEQYV.

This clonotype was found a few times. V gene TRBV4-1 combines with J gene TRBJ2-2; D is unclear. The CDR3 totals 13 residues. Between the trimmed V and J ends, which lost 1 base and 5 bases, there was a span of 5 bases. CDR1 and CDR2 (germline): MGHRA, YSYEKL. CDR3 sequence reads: CASSQALTGELFF. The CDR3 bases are TGCGCCAGCAGCCAAGCTCTAACCGGGGAGCTGTTTTTT.

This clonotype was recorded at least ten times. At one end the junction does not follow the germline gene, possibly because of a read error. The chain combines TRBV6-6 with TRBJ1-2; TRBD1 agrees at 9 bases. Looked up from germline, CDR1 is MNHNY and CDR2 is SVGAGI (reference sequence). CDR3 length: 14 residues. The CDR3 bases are TGTGCCAGCACTTACAGGGGGCCGAACTATGGCTACACCTTC. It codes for CASTYRGPNYGYTF.

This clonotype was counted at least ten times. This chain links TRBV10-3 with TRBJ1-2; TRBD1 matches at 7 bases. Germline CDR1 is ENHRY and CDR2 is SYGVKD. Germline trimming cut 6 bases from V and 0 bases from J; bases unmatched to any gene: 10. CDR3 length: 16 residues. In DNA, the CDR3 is TGTGCCATCAGGCGGACAGGATATGAGTCTAACTATGGCTACACCTTC. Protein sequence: CAIRRTGYESNYGYTF.

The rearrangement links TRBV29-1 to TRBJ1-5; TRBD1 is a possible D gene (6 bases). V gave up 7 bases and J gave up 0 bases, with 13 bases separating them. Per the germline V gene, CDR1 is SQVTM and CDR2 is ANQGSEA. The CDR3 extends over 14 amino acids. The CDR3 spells CSAAGEGSNQPQHF. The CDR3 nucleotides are TGCAGCGCAGCAGGGGAGGGTAGCAATCAGCCCCAGCATTTT.

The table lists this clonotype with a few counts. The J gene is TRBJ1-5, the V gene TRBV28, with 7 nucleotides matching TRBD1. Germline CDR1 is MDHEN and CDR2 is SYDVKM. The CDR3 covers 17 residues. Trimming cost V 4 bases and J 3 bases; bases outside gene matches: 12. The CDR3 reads CASSSIPGTDYNQPQHF. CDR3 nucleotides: TGTGCCAGCAGTTCCATACCCGGGACAGATTACAATCAGCCCCAGCATTTT.

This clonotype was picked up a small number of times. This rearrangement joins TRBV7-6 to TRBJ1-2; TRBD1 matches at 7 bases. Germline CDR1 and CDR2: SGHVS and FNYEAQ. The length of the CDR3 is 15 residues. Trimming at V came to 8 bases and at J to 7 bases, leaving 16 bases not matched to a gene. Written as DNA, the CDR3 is TGTGCCAGCTCGGGACAGCAAGAGGGAGGCGGTGGCTACACCTTC. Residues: CASSGQQEGGGGYTF. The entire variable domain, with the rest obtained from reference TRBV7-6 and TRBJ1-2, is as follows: GAGVSQSPRYKVTKRGQDVALRCDPISGHVSLYWYRQALGQGPEFLTYFNYEAQQDKSGLPNDRFSAERPEGSISTLTIQRTEQRDSAMYRCASSGQQEGGGGYTFGSGTRLTVV.

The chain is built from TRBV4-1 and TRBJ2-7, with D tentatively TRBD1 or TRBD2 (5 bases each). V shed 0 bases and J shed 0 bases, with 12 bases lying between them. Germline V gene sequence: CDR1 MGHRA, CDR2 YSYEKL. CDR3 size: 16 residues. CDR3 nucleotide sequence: TGCGCCAGCAGCCAAGATCGGGGCCTACTCTCCTACGAGCAGTACTTC. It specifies CASSQDRGLLSYEQYF.

For the CDR3, the DNA is TGCGCCAGCAGCCAACCCGATCGGGGAAACACTGAAGCTTTCTTT. Amino acids: CASSQPDRGNTEAFF. The gene calls are TRBV4-1 and TRBJ1-1; no definite D call. This CDR3 spans 15 amino acids. V was shortened by 2 bases and J by 2 bases, with 12 bases between the two germline ends. CDR1 and CDR2 from the germline V gene are MGHRA and YSYEKL.